One and the same sample provided the 30 T cell receptor beta chains below, sequenced in a study of human T cells and chemical hapten exposure. Indicated time point: patch test 2, 6 weeks after DPC sensitization. Treatment indicated: therapeutic diphenylcyclopropenone sensitization with weekly scalp DPC. TCRdb re-derived calls from the RACE reads in MiXCR, one entry per CDR3 protein. The table records about 380,000 distinct CDR3 sequences, about 6% of them present only once. Sequences were derived from whole blood, sampled in connection with sensitization to the hapten diphenylcyclopropenone (DPC). These receptors all stem from a woman younger than 30 with alopecia areata. Some clones in this sample may be carry-over from other donors' samples.

The rearrangement links TRBV11-2 to TRBJ1-5; the match to TRBD1 covers 9 bases. This CDR3 has 14 amino acids. V shed 6 bases and J 7 bases; nucleotides not matched to a gene: 7. Looked up from germline, CDR1 is SGHAT and CDR2 is FQNNGV. This CDR3 is CASSTTGGAQPQHF. DNA for the CDR3: TGTGCCAGCAGTACGACAGGGGGGGCCCAGCCCCAGCATTTT.

In its sample, this clonotype was seen a few times. The CDR3 here is CASRAMDRNTEAFF. As DNA, the CDR3 is TGTGCCAGCAGGGCGATGGACAGGAACACTGAAGCTTTCTTT. This sequence joins TRBV3-1 and TRBJ1-1; D possibly corresponds to TRBD1 (6 bases). Between the trimmed V and J ends, which lost 6 bases and 1 base, there was a span of 12 bases. The CDR3 is 14 residues long. Germline-derived CDR1 and CDR2 are LGHDT and YNNKEL (reference sequence).

This clonotype showed up just a few times. The J gene is TRBJ2-7, the V gene TRBV20-1; 8 positions match TRBD2. Germline V CDR1 and CDR2: DFQATT, SNEGSKA (reference sequence). The CDR3 spans 13 residues. Germline trimming cut 2 bases from V and 3 bases from J; bases unmatched to any gene: 3. The CDR3 bases are TGCAGTGCTAGAACAGCGGGGGTCTACGAGCAGTACTTC. Protein: CSARTAGVYEQYF.

About this clonotype: A much more abundant neighbour one base away suggests this may be a read error. DNA for the CDR3: TGTGCCAGCAGTTTACCTTCGACGGCTCTAGCCAAAAACATTCAGGACTTC. It is translated as CASSLPSTALAKNIQDF. This rearrangement joins TRBV6-2 or TRBV6-3 to TRBJ2-4; weak D call: TRBD2 (5 bases). CDR1 is MNHEY and CDR2 is SVGEGT in the germline V gene. The CDR3 is 17 residues long.

This clonotype was seen only a few times. The chain employs TRBV20-1 and TRBJ2-1, with D possibly being TRBD2 (6 bases). The V gene's germline CDR1 is DFQATT and CDR2 SNEGSKA (reference sequence). CDR3 length: 15 amino acids. CDR3 bases: TGCAGCGCCCCTCCGGGACTTGGGAGATGGGATGAGCAGTTCTTC. Translation gives CSAPPGLGRWDEQFF.

In its sample, this clonotype was seen many times. V gene TRBV2 combines with J gene TRBJ1-1; D gene unclear. This CDR3 comprises 15 residues. Germline loops: CDR1 SNHLY, CDR2 FYNNEI. With 6 bases removed from V and 0 bases from J, the gap between germline ends came to 14 bases. CDR3 nucleotide sequence: TGTGCCAGCAGAGCGCCGGACCTTATGAACACTGAAGCTTTCTTT. Translation gives CASRAPDLMNTEAFF. The full variable domain, its missing parts supplied by reference TRBV2 and TRBJ1-1, is EPEVTQTPSHQVTQMGQEVILRCVPISNHLYFYWYRQILGQKVEFLVSFYNNEISEKSEIFDDQFSVERPDGSNFTLKIRSTKLEDSAMYFCASRAPDLMNTEAFFGQGTRLTVV.

The chain carries TRBV7-9 and TRBJ2-2; a possible D gene is TRBD2 (5 bases). V was cut by 4 bases and J by 6 bases, with 12 bases left in between. CDR3 size: 14 residues. Germline CDR1 and CDR2: SEHNR and FQNEAQ (reference sequence). The chain's CDR3 is CASSSTPGSGELFF. DNA for the CDR3: TGTGCCAGCAGCTCGACGCCGGGGTCCGGGGAGCTGTTTTTT.

This clonotype has at least ten counts. The chain links TRBV12-3 or TRBV12-4 to TRBJ1-6, with TRBD1 as a possible D gene (5 bases). The CDR3 is made up of 15 amino acids. V lost 4 bases and J 9 bases, leaving 16 bases between the germline ends. CDR3 DNA sequence: TGTGCCAGCAGTTCTACGGGGCTTGTGAGTTCACCCCTCCACTTT. This sequence encodes CASSSTGLVSSPLHF.

Only a few counts were recorded for this clonotype. The chain joins TRBV10-2 to TRBJ2-3; 14 bases agree with TRBD2. Trimming took 6 bases from V and 7 from J; bases not matched to a gene: 15. CDR1 is WSHSY and CDR2 is SAAADI in the germline V gene. The CDR3 spans 18 residues. The CDR3: CASRMTSGGAGRDNTQYF. CDR3 DNA sequence: TGCGCCAGCAGAATGACTAGCGGGGGGGCCGGTCGAGATAATACGCAGTATTTT.

The sample holds a few counts of this clonotype. The chain links TRBV29-1 to TRBJ1-1; D not certain. Germline-derived CDR1 and CDR2 are SQVTM and ANQGSEA. The CDR3 is made up of 15 amino acids. Trimming removed 4 bases from V and 2 bases from J, with 17 bases in between. CDR3 residues: CSVGAYPSRNTEAFF. Here the CDR3 DNA reads TGCAGCGTTGGGGCATATCCCTCGCGTAACACTGAAGCTTTCTTT.

This clonotype was recorded a few times. The chain uses TRBV9 and TRBJ2-2; tentatively, D is TRBD2 (6 bases). The length of the CDR3 is 16 residues. Germline CDR1 and CDR2: SGDLS and YYNGEE. V shed 4 bases and J shed 3 bases, with 16 bases lying between them. The CDR3 sequence is CASSPMDWRDTGELFF. CDR3 sequence (DNA): TGTGCCAGCAGCCCTATGGACTGGAGGGACACCGGGGAGCTGTTTTTT.

The table lists this clonotype with many counts. V and J are TRBV20-1 and TRBJ2-1; weak D call: TRBD2 (5 bases). Germline V gene lookup returns CDR1 DFQATT and CDR2 SNEGSKA (reference sequence). The CDR3 is 11 residues long. The V and J ends lost 5 bases and 8 bases respectively, with 10 bases between them. This CDR3 is CSAGDYYEQFF. The CDR3 DNA follows: TGCAGTGCTGGCGACTATTATGAGCAGTTCTTC.

This clonotype was picked up a small number of times. CDR3 in DNA: TGCGCCAGCAGCCAAGATAACACAGGGTCGCCGTTCTTC. It is translated as CASSQDNTGSPFF. The chain links TRBV4-3 to TRBJ2-1; a weak D match, TRBD1 (6 bases). The CDR3 runs to 13 residues. With 0 bases removed from V and 15 bases from J, the gap between germline ends came to 15 bases. The germline V gene has CDR1 LGHNA and CDR2 YSLEER.

The chain employs TRBV5-1 and TRBJ2-3; D remains unclear. The CDR3 runs 14 residues. The V end lost 3 bases, the J end lost 2 bases, and 10 bases lay between the germline ends. Germline V lookup: CDR1 SGHRS, CDR2 YFSETQ. The CDR3 nucleotides are TGCGCCAGCAGCTACCGTGCCCCCACAGATACGCAGTATTTT. This sequence encodes CASSYRAPTDTQYF. The full variable domain, in which reference TRBV5-1 and TRBJ2-3 provide the parts outside the CDR3, is KAGVTQTPRYLIKTRGQQVTLSCSPISGHRSVSWYQQTPGQGLQFLFEYFSETQRNKGNFPGRFSGRQFSNSRSEMNVSTLELGDSALYLCASSYRAPTDTQYFGPGTRLTVL.

This chain uses TRBV6-5 with TRBJ2-2; D gene unclear. Germline lookup yields CDR1 MNHEY and CDR2 SVGAGI. The CDR3 is 15 amino acids. Trimming cost V 7 bases and J 0 bases, with 12 bases left between them. The CDR3 DNA is TGTGCCAGCAAGTCCGGGTCTCCGAACACCGGGGAGCTGTTTTTT. Amino acid sequence: CASKSGSPNTGELFF.

This rearrangement joins TRBV7-8 to TRBJ2-7, with D possibly TRBD1 on 7 matching bases. CDR1 and CDR2 from the germline V gene are SGHVS and FQNEAQ. This CDR3 is 15 amino acids long. Trimming pared 1 base from V and 7 bases from J, leaving 17 bases between. Written as DNA, the CDR3 is TGTGCCAGCAGCTTAGATCCAGGGGGGTATCAGGAGCAGTACTTC. This codes for CASSLDPGGYQEQYF.

At least ten counts were recorded for this clonotype. The V and J genes are TRBV20-1 and TRBJ2-7; the match to TRBD1 covers 10 bases. CDR1 and CDR2 from the germline V gene are DFQATT and SNEGSKA (reference sequence). Trimming removed 0 bases from V and 2 bases from J; junction bases left unmatched: 4. The CDR3 is made up of 15 amino acids. This CDR3 reads CSARDLGQGAYEQYF. CDR3 DNA: TGCAGTGCTAGAGATCTTGGACAGGGGGCCTACGAGCAGTACTTC.

The sample holds many counts of this clonotype. The CDR3: CASTSPGRELDSPLHF. In DNA form, the CDR3 reads TGTGCCAGCACCTCTCCCGGGCGCGAGTTGGATTCACCCCTCCACTTT. The chain recombines TRBV6-1 with TRBJ1-6; D unresolved. The CDR3 runs 16 residues. Germline values: CDR1 MNHNS, CDR2 SASEGT. V lost 7 bases, J lost 8 bases, and 21 bases lay in between.

This clonotype turned up a few times. V and J are TRBV11-2 and TRBJ2-7; D call uncertain. Trimming removed 5 bases at V and 5 bases at J, with 16 bases between. Germline V lookup: CDR1 SGHAT, CDR2 FQNNGV. The CDR3 is 14 residues long. CDR3 sequence: CASSPRTERDEQYF. CDR3 in DNA: TGTGCCAGCAGCCCAAGGACGGAAAGAGACGAGCAGTACTTC. The full variable domain, its missing parts supplied by reference TRBV11-2 and TRBJ2-7, is EAGVAQSPRYKIIEKRQSVAFWCNPISGHATLYWYQQILGQGPKLLIQFQNNGVVDDSQLPKDRFSAERLKGVDSTLKIQPAKLEDSAVYLCASSPRTERDEQYFGPGTRLTVT.

J is TRBJ2-5 and V is TRBV7-3; D unresolved. V was trimmed by 8 bases and J by 5 bases, leaving 21 bases between them. CDR3 length: 15 residues. CDR1 is SGHTA and CDR2 is FQGTGA in the germline V gene. The CDR3 bases are TGTGCCAGCGCCGTACCGGGTCACAGACGGGAGACCCAGTACTTC. Translated, it gives CASAVPGHRRETQYF.

This clonotype has a handful of counts. The chain combines TRBV4-3 with TRBJ2-3, with D possibly TRBD2 on 7 matching bases. Germline-derived CDR1 and CDR2 are LGHNA and YSLEER. Trimming left V 3 bases short and J 2 bases short, with 12 bases between. This CDR3 contains 15 residues. CDR3 loop: CASSHTRGATDTQYF. The CDR3 DNA is TGCGCCAGCAGCCACACACGGGGGGCCACAGATACGCAGTATTTT.

The chain carries TRBV5-6 and TRBJ2-7, with D unresolved. The germline V gene has CDR1 SGHDT and CDR2 YYEEEE. V lost 3 bases and J lost 2, with 18 bases in between. The CDR3 covers 16 residues. DNA for the CDR3: TGTGCCAGCAGCTCTTCGACCGCAACGATTCCCTACGAGCAGTACTTC. Its translation is CASSSSTATIPYEQYF.

This clonotype was recorded at least ten times. The chain has TRBV12-3 or TRBV12-4 and TRBJ1-1, with D uncertain. CDR3 length equals 13 residues. The ends were cut back, 3 bases at V and 5 bases at J, with 10 bases in the middle. CDR3 DNA: TGTGCCAGCAGTTTCGTGGGGTATACTGAAGCTTTCTTT. This translates into CASSFVGYTEAFF.

This clonotype showed up just a few times. The rearrangement joins TRBV6-5 to TRBJ2-1, with 8 bases aligning to TRBD2. V lost 2 bases to trimming and J lost 9 bases; unmatched junction nucleotides: 9. The CDR3 is 15 residues long. The germline V gene has CDR1 MNHEY and CDR2 SVGAGI. CDR3 amino acids: CASSYETGGSSEQFF. In DNA, the CDR3 is TGTGCCAGCAGTTACGAGACGGGGGGGTCCAGTGAGCAGTTCTTC.

The chain links TRBV20-1 to TRBJ2-1, with 8 bases lining up with TRBD2. The length of the CDR3 is 15 residues. CDR1 DFQATT and CDR2 SNEGSKA come from the germline V gene (reference sequence). V trimming: 5 bases; J trimming: 4 bases; junction bases outside the gene matches: 10. The CDR3 DNA reads TGCAGTGCTCCGCCGGGGGGGTCTGTTTACAATGAGCAGTTCTTC. Translation gives CSAPPGGSVYNEQFF.

A few counts support this clonotype. This chain joins TRBV6-1 and TRBJ1-5; D not certain. Trimming removed 6 bases at V and 6 bases at J, with 15 bases between. CDR3 size: 14 residues. Germline lookup yields CDR1 MNHNS and CDR2 SASEGT. Here the CDR3 reads CASRGEGLGQPQHF. The CDR3 region has the DNA TGTGCCAGCAGGGGAGAGGGCCTGGGTCAGCCCCAGCATTTT.

There are a few counts of this clonotype. Germline is not matched at one junction end, which may reflect a read error. The J gene is TRBJ2-1, the V gene TRBV28, with 11 positions matching TRBD1. The CDR3 spans 12 residues. Germline V gene sequence: CDR1 MDHEN, CDR2 SYDVKM. For the CDR3, the DNA is TGTGCCAGCAGGCAGGGACAGGGGGTTGGAATCTTC. Amino acid sequence: CASRQGQGVGIF.

This clonotype came up many times. This sequence joins TRBV28 and TRBJ1-5; D call uncertain. Germline V gene sequence: CDR1 MDHEN, CDR2 SYDVKM. V was trimmed by 2 bases and J by 0 bases, leaving 11 bases between them. The CDR3 length is 16 residues. DNA of the CDR3: TGTGCCAGCAGTTTACAGGACTGGGATAGCAATCAGCCCCAGCATTTT. Its translation: CASSLQDWDSNQPQHF.

This clonotype has at least ten counts. The V call is TRBV6-1, the J call TRBJ1-6; D not certain. The V and J ends lost 4 bases and 9 bases respectively, with 13 bases between them. From germline, CDR1 is MNHNS and CDR2 SASEGT. This CDR3 is built from 14 residues. The CDR3 is CASSGGLLGSPLHF. The DNA of the CDR3 is TGTGCCAGCAGTGGAGGTTTGTTGGGTTCACCCCTCCACTTT.

This clonotype was found many times. The rearrangement uses TRBV5-1 and TRBJ1-2, with D perhaps TRBD1 (5 bases). The CDR3 runs 13 residues. Germline-derived CDR1 and CDR2 are SGHRS and YFSETQ. Trimming stripped 5 bases from V and 0 bases from J, with 8 bases between. The CDR3 here is CASRTEANYGYTF. DNA for the CDR3: TGCGCCAGCAGGACAGAAGCTAACTATGGCTACACCTTC. Combining the CDR3 with reference TRBV5-1 and TRBJ1-2 gives the whole variable domain KAGVTQTPRYLIKTRGQQVTLSCSPISGHRSVSWYQQTPGQGLQFLFEYFSETQRNKGNFPGRFSGRQFSNSRSEMNVSTLELGDSALYLCASRTEANYGYTFGSGTRLTVV.